This passage covers 9 T cell receptor beta chains from one sample sequenced in a study of blood T cell repertoires in COVID-19. Method: immunoSEQ multiplex PCR; TCRdb's copy keeps in-frame clones and lacks some. Here the sample spans tens of thousands of clones, over 75% being singletons. The sequenced sample was peripheral blood. Receptors were obtained from a human donor in a cohort sampled during active COVID-19.

A few counts support this clone. Other DNA sequences in the sample encode the same CDR3. This rearrangement joins TRBV3-1 (or the pseudogene TRBV3-2) to TRBJ2-7; D is possibly TRBD2 (5 bases). In germline, CDR1 is LGHDT, CDR2 YNNKEL (reference sequence). CDR3 length: 15 amino acids. V lost 0 bases, J lost 1 base, and 10 bases lay in between. The CDR3 DNA sequence: TGTGCCAGCAGCCAAGATCCTAGCAGATCCTACGAGCAGTACTTC. Translation: CASSQDPSRSYEQYF.

The chain couples TRBV2 to TRBJ1-1, with D unresolved. Germline V gives CDR1 SNHLY, CDR2 FYNNEI. Trimming removed 6 bases at V and 5 bases at J, with 10 bases between. This CDR3 has 12 amino acids. The CDR3 nucleotides are TGTGCCAGCAGATTCTCCAGGACTGAAGCTTTCTTT. Protein sequence: CASRFSRTEAFF.

This chain uses TRBV6-5 with TRBJ2-1; 14 bases are a match to TRBD2. CDR3 length: 15 amino acids. Trimming removed 2 bases from V and 10 bases from J; junction bases left unmatched: 4. Germline lookup yields CDR1 MNHEY and CDR2 SVGAGI. CDR3 in amino acids: CASSYGLAGGGEQFF. The CDR3 coding sequence is TGTGCCAGCAGTTACGGACTAGCGGGGGGCGGGGAGCAGTTCTTC.

The rearrangement uses TRBV5-1 and TRBJ2-1, with 10 bases that match TRBD1. Germline CDR1 is SGHRS and CDR2 is YFSETQ. Losses at the gene ends were 4 bases for V and 8 bases for J; bases not matched to a gene: 12. This CDR3 has 16 amino acids. CDR3 nucleotides: TGCGCCAGCAGCAAAGGAGGACAGGGGGGTCGGGATGAGCAGTTCTTC. Protein: CASSKGGQGGRDEQFF.

The genes are TRBV5-1 and TRBJ2-5; D might be TRBD1 (5 bases). V dropped 0 bases and J dropped 5 bases, with 8 bases sitting between them. The CDR3 contains 13 residues. Germline CDR1 is SGHRS and CDR2 is YFSETQ. CDR3 sequence: CASSLGQWETQYF. The CDR3 DNA follows: TGCGCCAGCAGCTTGGGACAGTGGGAGACCCAGTACTTC.

This chain joins TRBV2 and TRBJ2-3; tentative D call: TRBD2 (7 bases). Trimming took 7 bases from V and 0 from J, leaving 14 bases between them. The CDR3 spans 15 residues. Germline V gene lookup returns CDR1 SNHLY and CDR2 FYNNEI. This CDR3 is CASTLGGASTDTQYF. The CDR3 DNA reads TGTGCCAGCACCCTAGGGGGGGCTAGCACAGATACGCAGTATTTT.

The J gene is TRBJ1-2, the V gene TRBV19; D may be TRBD1 (6 bases). The ends were cut back, 5 bases at V and 4 bases at J, with 11 bases in the middle. This CDR3 has 13 amino acids. Germline assignment: CDR1 LNHDA and CDR2 SQIVND (reference sequence). The CDR3 sequence: CASSVGQLYGYTF. CDR3 sequence (DNA): TGTGCCAGTAGTGTCGGACAGCTCTATGGCTACACCTTC.

The J gene is TRBJ2-7, the V gene TRBV19; D might be TRBD1 (6 bases). From germline, CDR1 is LNHDA and CDR2 SQIVND (reference sequence). The CDR3 covers 14 residues. V lost 5 bases, J lost 3 bases, and 14 bases lay in between. Here the CDR3 DNA reads TGTGCCAGTAGTCCCGGGACACATTTCTACGAGCAGTACTTC. Protein sequence: CASSPGTHFYEQYF.

The rearrangement joins TRBV5-1 to TRBJ2-1, with 14 bases matching TRBD2. Germline V lookup: CDR1 SGHRS, CDR2 YFSETQ. V lost 1 base and J lost 9; bases outside the gene matches: 6. The CDR3 is 16 amino acids. The CDR3 sequence: CASSLLTSGRVGEQFF. In nucleotides, the CDR3 is TGCGCCAGCAGCTTGTTGACTAGCGGGAGGGTGGGTGAGCAGTTCTTC.